This record looks at one T cell receptor (beta chain) sequence and its context. The antigen is undetermined. This specimen comes from a study of graft-versus-host responses after intestinal transplantation. The study, taken as a whole, reports: Detected in recipient marrow were GvH clones, some of which were first observed in ileum or blood. Levels of circulating GvH clones at their peak were associated with early post-transplant HvG declines. Some patients had graft-donor T cell macrochimerism. In their allografts, the ratios of graft-versus-host to host-versus-graft T cell clones were high.

From germline, CDR1 is SGDLS and CDR2 YYNGEE. This CDR3 has 14 amino acids. V lost 3 bases and J lost 10; bases outside the gene matches: 9. Here immunoSEQ multiplex PCR was the method, and the copy in TCRdb shows in-frame clones only, minus some. The data show more than 65,000 clones, less than 95% seen once. This chain connects TRBV9 to TRBJ2-1, with 8 bases lining up with TRBD2. The sample in question was unstimulated CD8+ T cells sorted from spleen or lymph node cells, obtained before intestinal transplant. This TCR was recovered from a human donor who received an intestinal transplant. The CDR3 DNA is TGTGCCAGCAGCGAACTAGCGGTGGAGGGGGAGCAGTTCTTC. Translation gives CASSELAVEGEQFF.